The 9 T cell receptor beta chains reported below all come from one sample, sequenced in a study of cytotoxic CD8 clonotypes in ibrutinib-treated CLL. Data came from immunoSEQ multiplex PCR; TCRdb stores just in-frame clones and leaves some out. This repertoire shows about 17,000 clones, 55% to 80% found once; its top ten account for roughly 25%. Source: PBMCs, taken after 12 months of ibrutinib treatment. These receptors originate from a human donor with chronic lymphocytic leukemia.

CDR3 protein: CASSQDAADASTDTQYF. CDR3 in DNA: TGTGCCAGCAGCCAAGATGCGGCGGACGCTTCCACAGATACGCAGTATTTT. The chain couples TRBV4-2 to TRBJ2-3; D unresolved. The CDR3 length is 17 residues. V shed 0 bases and J shed 2 bases, with 15 bases lying between them. Germline CDR1 and CDR2: LGHNA and YNFKEQ.

The chain joins TRBV7-2 to TRBJ1-2; the D gene is possibly TRBD1 (6 bases). Germline CDR1 and CDR2: SGHTA and FQGNSA. The germline V and J ends were trimmed by 5 bases and 5 bases, with 18 bases remaining between them. CDR3 size: 15 residues. In DNA form, the CDR3 reads TGTGCCAGCAGCAGACACGGGGACACAGGGTATGGCTACACCTTC. This encodes CASSRHGDTGYGYTF.

The chain couples TRBV28 to TRBJ1-2; weak D call: TRBD1 (6 bases). The V end lost 5 bases, the J end lost 3 bases, and 19 bases lay between the germline ends. This CDR3 comprises 16 residues. Germline V gene lookup returns CDR1 MDHEN and CDR2 SYDVKM. CDR3 bases: TGTGCCAGCAGTACCAGGGACAACGCCTTTCACTATGGCTACACCTTC. As protein: CASSTRDNAFHYGYTF.

In this sample, this clone turned up a few times. The chain couples TRBV11-2 to TRBJ1-3; TRBD1 is a possible D gene (6 bases). Per germline, CDR1 SGHAT and CDR2 FQNNGV. Trimming left V 0 bases short and J 4 bases short, with 10 bases between. The length of the CDR3 is 15 residues. CDR3 in DNA: TGTGCCAGCAGCTTAGAGGGGGCGAGAGGAAACACCATATATTTT. This sequence encodes CASSLEGARGNTIYF.

This clone appeared a single time. The rearrangement links TRBV10-2 to TRBJ1-1, with a tentative D call TRBD1 (6 bases). V was clipped by 6 bases and J by 0 bases, with 11 bases between them. Germline CDR1 reads WSHSY; CDR2 reads SAAADI. The CDR3 has 14 amino acids. The CDR3 DNA sequence: TGCGCCAGCAGGGGGGGCCCACTGAACACTGAAGCTTTCTTT. Residues: CASRGGPLNTEAFF.

In its sample, this clone was seen once. This chain joins TRBV2 and TRBJ1-5; TRBD1 is a possible D gene (5 bases). Trimming cost V 4 bases and J 0 bases, with 10 bases left between them. The germline CDR1 and CDR2 sequences are SNHLY and FYNNEI. This CDR3 is built from 15 residues. The CDR3 bases are TGTGCCAGCAGTGCCGGGACGGATAGCAATCAGCCCCAGCATTTT. Its protein is CASSAGTDSNQPQHF.

The rearrangement links TRBV29-1 to TRBJ1-2, with D perhaps matching TRBD1 (6 bases). Trimming removed 0 bases from V and 3 bases from J, with 11 bases in between. CDR3 length equals 14 residues. In germline, CDR1 is SQVTM, CDR2 ANQGSEA. CDR3 in amino acids: CSVEDYRTDYGYTF. In DNA, the CDR3 is TGCAGCGTTGAAGATTACAGGACAGACTATGGCTACACCTTC.

The rearrangement links TRBV5-4 to TRBJ2-3; the match to TRBD2 covers 9 bases. V lost 2 bases to trimming and J lost 2 bases; unmatched junction nucleotides: 6. The germline CDR1 and CDR2 sequences are SGHNT and YYREEE (reference sequence). The CDR3 has 16 amino acids. CDR3 sequence: CASSLRTSEYTDTQYF. The CDR3 nucleotides read TGTGCCAGCAGCTTACGGACTAGCGAGTACACAGATACGCAGTATTTT. Complete variable domain (other parts from reference TRBV5-4 and TRBJ2-3): ETGVTQSPTHLIKTRGQQVTLRCSSQSGHNTVSWYQQALGQGPQFIFQYYREEENGRGNFPPRFSGLQFPNYSSELNVNALELDDSALYLCASSLRTSEYTDTQYFGPGTRLTVL.

V usage is TRBV30 and J usage is TRBJ2-1, with 8 nucleotides matching TRBD1. The CDR3 runs to 12 residues. The V gene end was trimmed by 7 bases and the J gene end by 9 bases; junction bases not matched to a gene: 8. CDR1 GTSNPN and CDR2 SVGIG come from the germline V gene (reference sequence). The CDR3 DNA reads TGTGCCTACGGGACAGGTGGCGGTGAGCAGTTCTTC. Residues: CAYGTGGGEQFF.